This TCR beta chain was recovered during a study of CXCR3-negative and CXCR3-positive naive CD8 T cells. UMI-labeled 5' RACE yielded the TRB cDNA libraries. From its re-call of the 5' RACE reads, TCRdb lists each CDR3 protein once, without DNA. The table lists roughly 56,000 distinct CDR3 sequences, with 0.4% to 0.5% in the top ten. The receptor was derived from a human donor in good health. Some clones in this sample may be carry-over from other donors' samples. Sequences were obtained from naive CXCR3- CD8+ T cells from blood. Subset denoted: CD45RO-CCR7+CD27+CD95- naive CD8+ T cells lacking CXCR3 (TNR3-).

The CDR3 sequence: CSVEYESYEQYF. The rearrangement uses TRBV29-1 and TRBJ2-7. Germline assignment: CDR1 SQVTM and CDR2 ANQGSEA. The CDR3 totals 12 residues.